This T cell receptor beta chain comes out of a study of blood T cell repertoires in COVID-19. The overall study: Acute and convalescent COVID-19 samples came from the United States, Italy and Spain. PBMCs, B-cell-depleted T cells, or T cells provided the cDNA or gDNA that made up the material.

Assay: immunoSEQ multiplex PCR; the TCRdb copy retains only in-frame clones and omits some. The sample holds about 340,000 clones, 86% seen once. V lost 7 bases, J lost 4 bases, and 20 bases lay in between. CDR3 length: 17 amino acids. Germline-derived CDR1 and CDR2 are MRHNA and SNTAGT. Seattle patient enrollment occurred during active infection, with longitudinal follow-up thereafter. The sequenced sample consisted of peripheral blood. The TCR originated in a woman aged 60-75 years with COVID-19, enrolled during active disease. The chain is built from TRBV6-4 and TRBJ2-6; TRBD2 might be the D (7 bases). The DNA of the CDR3 is TGTGCCAGCACTCACTTCAGGGGAGGGAACGGGGCCAACGTCCTGACTTTC. Protein sequence: CASTHFRGGNGANVLTF.